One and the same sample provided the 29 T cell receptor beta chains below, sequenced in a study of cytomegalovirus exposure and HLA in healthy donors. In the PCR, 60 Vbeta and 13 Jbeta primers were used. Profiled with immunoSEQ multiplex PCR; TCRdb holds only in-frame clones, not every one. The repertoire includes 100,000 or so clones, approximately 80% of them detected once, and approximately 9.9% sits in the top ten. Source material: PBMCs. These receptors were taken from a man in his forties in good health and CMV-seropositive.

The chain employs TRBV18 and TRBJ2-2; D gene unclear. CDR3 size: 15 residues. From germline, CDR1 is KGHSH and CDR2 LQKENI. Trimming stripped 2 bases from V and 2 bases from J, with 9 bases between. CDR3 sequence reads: CASSPSGSNTGELFF. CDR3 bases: TGTGCCAGCTCACCATCCGGTTCTAACACCGGGGAGCTGTTTTTT.

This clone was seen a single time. CDR3 DNA: TGTGCCATCGGGGACAGGGGCTCCTACGAGCAGTACTTC. It yields the protein CAIGDRGSYEQYF. J is TRBJ2-7 and V is TRBV10-3; TRBD1 matches at 10 bases. V dropped 8 bases and J dropped 0; count of bases not matched to a gene: 1. The CDR3 has 13 residues. Germline CDR1 ENHRY, CDR2 SYGVKD.

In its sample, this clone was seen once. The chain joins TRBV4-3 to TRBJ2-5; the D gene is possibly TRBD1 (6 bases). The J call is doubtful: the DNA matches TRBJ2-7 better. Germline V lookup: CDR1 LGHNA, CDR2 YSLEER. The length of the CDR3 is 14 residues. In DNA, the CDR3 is TGCGCCAGCAGCCAAGACAGGGGTCGGGACGAGCAGTACTTC. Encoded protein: CASSQDRGRDEQYF.

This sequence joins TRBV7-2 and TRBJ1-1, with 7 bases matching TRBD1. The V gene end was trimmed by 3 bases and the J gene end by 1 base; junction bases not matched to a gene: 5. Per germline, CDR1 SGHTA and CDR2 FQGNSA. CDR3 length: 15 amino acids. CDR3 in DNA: TGTGCCAGCAGCTTTACACAGGGGTGGAACACTGAAGCTTTCTTT. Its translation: CASSFTQGWNTEAFF.

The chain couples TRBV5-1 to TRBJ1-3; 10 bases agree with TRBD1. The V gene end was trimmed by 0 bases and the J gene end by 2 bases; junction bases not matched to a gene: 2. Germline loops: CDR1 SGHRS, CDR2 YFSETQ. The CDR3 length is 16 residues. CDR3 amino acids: CASSLAGTGAGNTIYF. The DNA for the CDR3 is TGCGCCAGCAGCTTGGCGGGGACAGGGGCTGGAAACACCATATATTTT.

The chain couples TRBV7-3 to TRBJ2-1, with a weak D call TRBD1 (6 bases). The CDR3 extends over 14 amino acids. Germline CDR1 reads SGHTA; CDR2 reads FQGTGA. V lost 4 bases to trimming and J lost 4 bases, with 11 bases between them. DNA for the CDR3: TGTGCCAGCAGCTCGGGACAAAAGTACAATGAGCAGTTCTTC. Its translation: CASSSGQKYNEQFF. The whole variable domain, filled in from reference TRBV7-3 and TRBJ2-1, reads GAGVSQTPSNKVTEKGKYVELRCDPISGHTALYWYRQSLGQGPEFLIYFQGTGAADDSGLPNDRFFAVRPEGSVSTLKIQRTERGDSAVYLCASSSGQKYNEQFFGPGTRLTVL.

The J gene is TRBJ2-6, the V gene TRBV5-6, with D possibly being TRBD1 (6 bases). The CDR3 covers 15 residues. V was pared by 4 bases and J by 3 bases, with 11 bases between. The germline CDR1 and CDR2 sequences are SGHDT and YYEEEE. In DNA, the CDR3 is TGTGCCAGCAGCATAACAGGGTTTGGGGCCAACGTCCTGACTTTC. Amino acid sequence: CASSITGFGANVLTF.

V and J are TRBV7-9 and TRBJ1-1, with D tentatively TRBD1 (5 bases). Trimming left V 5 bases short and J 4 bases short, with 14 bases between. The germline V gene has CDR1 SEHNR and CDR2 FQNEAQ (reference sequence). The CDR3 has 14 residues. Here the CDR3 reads CASSIQGGGTEAFF. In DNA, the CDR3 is TGTGCCAGCAGCATTCAGGGTGGTGGCACTGAAGCTTTCTTT.

The CDR3 DNA reads as TGTGCCAGCAGCCCCCTAACCTTGAGTGAGACCCAGTACTTC. It yields the protein CASSPLTLSETQYF. J is TRBJ2-5 and V is TRBV7-2; D remains unclear. V lost 5 bases, J lost 5 bases, and 15 bases lay in between. Germline assignment: CDR1 SGHTA and CDR2 FQGNSA. The CDR3 has 14 amino acids.

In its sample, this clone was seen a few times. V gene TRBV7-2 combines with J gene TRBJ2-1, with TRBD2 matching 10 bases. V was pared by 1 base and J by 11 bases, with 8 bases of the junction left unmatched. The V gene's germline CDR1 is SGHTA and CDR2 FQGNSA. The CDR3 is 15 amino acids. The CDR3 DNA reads TGTGCCAGCAGCTTAGGGGGACTAGCGCAGACGAAGCAGTTCTTC. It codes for CASSLGGLAQTKQFF. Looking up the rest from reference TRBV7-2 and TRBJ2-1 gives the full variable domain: GAGVSQSPSNKVTEKGKDVELRCDPISGHTALYWYRQSLGQGLEFLIYFQGNSAPDKSGLPSDRFSAERTGGSVSTLTIQRTQQEDSAVYLCASSLGGLAQTKQFFGPGTRLTVL.

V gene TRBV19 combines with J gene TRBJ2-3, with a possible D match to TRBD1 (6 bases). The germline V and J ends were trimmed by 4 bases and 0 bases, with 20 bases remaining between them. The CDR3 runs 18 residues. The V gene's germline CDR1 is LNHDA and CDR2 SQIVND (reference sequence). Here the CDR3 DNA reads TGTGCCAGTAGTAGCAGACCTCCAGGGGCACTTAGCACAGATACGCAGTATTTT. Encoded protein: CASSSRPPGALSTDTQYF.

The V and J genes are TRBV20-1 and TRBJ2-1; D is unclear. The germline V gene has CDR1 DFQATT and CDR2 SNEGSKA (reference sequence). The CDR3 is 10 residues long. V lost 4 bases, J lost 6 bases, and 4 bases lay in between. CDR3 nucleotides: TGCAGTGCTACCGTCAATGAGCAGTTCTTC. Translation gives CSATVNEQFF.

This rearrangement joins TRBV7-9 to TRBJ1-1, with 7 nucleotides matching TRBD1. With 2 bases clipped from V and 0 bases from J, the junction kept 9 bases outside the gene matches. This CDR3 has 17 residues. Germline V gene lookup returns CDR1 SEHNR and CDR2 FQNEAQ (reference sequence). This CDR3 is CASSLLRTGLLNTEAFF. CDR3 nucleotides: TGTGCCAGCAGCTTACTTCGGACAGGCCTGCTGAACACTGAAGCTTTCTTT. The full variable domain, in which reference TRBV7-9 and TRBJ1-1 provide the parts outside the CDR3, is DTGVSQNPRHKITKRGQNVTFRCDPISEHNRLYWYRQTLGQGPEFLTYFQNEAQLEKSRLLSDRFSAERPKGSFSTLEIQRTEQGDSAMYLCASSLLRTGLLNTEAFFGQGTRLTVV.

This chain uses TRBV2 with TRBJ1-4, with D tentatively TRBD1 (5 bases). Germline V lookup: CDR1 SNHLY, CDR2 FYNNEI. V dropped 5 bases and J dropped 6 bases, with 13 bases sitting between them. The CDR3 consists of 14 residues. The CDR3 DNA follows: TGTGCCAGCAGTCGGGGGGGTAAGGATGAAAAACTGTTTTTT. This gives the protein CASSRGGKDEKLFF.

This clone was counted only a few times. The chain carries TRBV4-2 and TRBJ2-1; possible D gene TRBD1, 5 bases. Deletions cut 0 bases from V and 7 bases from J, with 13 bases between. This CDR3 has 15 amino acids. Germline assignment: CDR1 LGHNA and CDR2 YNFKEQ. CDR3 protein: CASSQDNQGLNEQFF. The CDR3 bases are TGTGCCAGCAGCCAAGATAACCAGGGTTTGAATGAGCAGTTCTTC.

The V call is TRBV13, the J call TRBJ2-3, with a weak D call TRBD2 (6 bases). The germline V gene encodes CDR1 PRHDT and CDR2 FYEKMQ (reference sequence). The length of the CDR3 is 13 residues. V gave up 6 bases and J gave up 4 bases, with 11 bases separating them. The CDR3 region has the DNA TGTGCCAGCAGTCCAAGCGGGTCAGATACGCAGTATTTT. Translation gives CASSPSGSDTQYF.

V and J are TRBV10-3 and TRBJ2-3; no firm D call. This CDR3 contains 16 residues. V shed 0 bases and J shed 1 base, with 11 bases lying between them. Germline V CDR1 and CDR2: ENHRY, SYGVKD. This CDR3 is CAISESQNPRTDTQYF. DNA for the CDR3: TGTGCCATCAGTGAGTCACAAAATCCCCGCACAGATACGCAGTATTTT.

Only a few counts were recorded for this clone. The CDR3 DNA sequence: TGTGCCAGCTCTGAACAGGGTTCACCCCTCCACTTT. Translating gives CASSEQGSPLHF. This chain uses TRBV28 with TRBJ1-6; TRBD1 might be the D (6 bases). Germline V gives CDR1 MDHEN, CDR2 SYDVKM. The CDR3 contains 12 residues. Trimming pared 8 bases from V and 9 bases from J, leaving 11 bases between.

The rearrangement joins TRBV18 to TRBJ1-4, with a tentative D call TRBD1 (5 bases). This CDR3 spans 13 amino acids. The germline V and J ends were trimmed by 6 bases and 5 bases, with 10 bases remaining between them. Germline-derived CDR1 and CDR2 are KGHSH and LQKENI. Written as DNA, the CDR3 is TGTGCCAGCTCCGAGGGGAGGAATGAAAAACTGTTTTTT. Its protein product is CASSEGRNEKLFF. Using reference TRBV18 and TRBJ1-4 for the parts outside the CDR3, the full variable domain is NAGVMQNPRHLVRRRGQEARLRCSPMKGHSHVYWYRQLPEEGLKFMVYLQKENIIDESGMPKERFSAEFPKEGPSILRIQQVVRGDSAAYFCASSEGRNEKLFFGSGTQLSVL.

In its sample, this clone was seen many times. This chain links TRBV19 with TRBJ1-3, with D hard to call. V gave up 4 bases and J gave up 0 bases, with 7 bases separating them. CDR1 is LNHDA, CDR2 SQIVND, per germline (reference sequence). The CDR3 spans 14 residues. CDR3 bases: TGTGCCAGTAGTACTTTAAACTCTGGAAACACCATATATTTT. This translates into CASSTLNSGNTIYF. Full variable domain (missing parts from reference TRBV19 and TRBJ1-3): DGGITQSPKYLFRKEGQNVTLSCEQNLNHDAMYWYRQDPGQGLRLIYYSQIVNDFQKGDIAEGYSVSREKKESFPLTVTSAQKNPTAFYLCASSTLNSGNTIYFGEGSWLTVV.

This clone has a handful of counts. For the CDR3, the DNA is TGTGCCAGCAGTGAAGGGCAGGGGGCAGATGAGCAGTTCTTC. Encoded protein: CASSEGQGADEQFF. The chain has TRBV6-4 and TRBJ2-1; 8 bases fit TRBD1. CDR1 and CDR2 (germline): MRHNA, SNTAGT. The ends lost 3 bases at V and 8 bases at J; junction bases unmatched: 6. This CDR3 has 14 amino acids.

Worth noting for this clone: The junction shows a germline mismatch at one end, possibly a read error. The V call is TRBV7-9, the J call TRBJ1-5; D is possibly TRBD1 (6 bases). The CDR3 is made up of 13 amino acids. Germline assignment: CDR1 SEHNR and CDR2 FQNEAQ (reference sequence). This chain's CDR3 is CSSSFDRNQPQHF. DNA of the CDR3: TGTTCCAGCAGCTTTGACAGGAATCAGCCCCAGCATTTT.

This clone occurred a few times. CDR3 loop: CASSLAEGLETQYF. The CDR3 nucleotides are TGTGCCAGCAGTTTAGCAGAGGGTTTAGAGACCCAGTACTTC. This sequence joins TRBV27 and TRBJ2-5; a weak D match, TRBD2 (5 bases). V was clipped by 2 bases and J by 4 bases, with 11 bases between them. Germline loops: CDR1 MNHEY, CDR2 SMNVEV (reference sequence). This CDR3 has 14 amino acids.

This chain's CDR3 is CASSLSPDNFWAQHF. CDR3 sequence (DNA): TGTGCCAGCAGTTTATCCCCGGACAACTTCTGGGCCCAGCATTTT. V and J are TRBV27 and TRBJ1-5, with TRBD1 as a possible D gene (5 bases). The CDR3 is 15 residues long. V shed 0 bases and J shed 11 bases, with 17 bases lying between them. Germline V lookup: CDR1 MNHEY, CDR2 SMNVEV (reference sequence).

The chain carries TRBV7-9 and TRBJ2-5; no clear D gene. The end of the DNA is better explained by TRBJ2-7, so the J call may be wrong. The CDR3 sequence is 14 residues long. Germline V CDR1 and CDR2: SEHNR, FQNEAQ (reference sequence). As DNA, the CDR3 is TGTGCCAGCAGCTTTGCTCTGGGCTCCTACGAGCAGTACTTC. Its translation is CASSFALGSYEQYF.

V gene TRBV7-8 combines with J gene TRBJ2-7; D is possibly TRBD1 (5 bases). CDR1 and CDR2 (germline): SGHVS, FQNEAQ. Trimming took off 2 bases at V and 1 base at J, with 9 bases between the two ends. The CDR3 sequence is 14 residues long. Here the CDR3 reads CASSLYQGSYEQYF. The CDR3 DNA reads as TGTGCCAGCAGCTTATATCAGGGTTCCTACGAGCAGTACTTC.

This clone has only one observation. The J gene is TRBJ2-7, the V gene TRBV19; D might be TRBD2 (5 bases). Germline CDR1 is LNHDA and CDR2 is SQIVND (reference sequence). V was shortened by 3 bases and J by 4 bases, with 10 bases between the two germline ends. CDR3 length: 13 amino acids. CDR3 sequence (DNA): TGTGCCAGTAGTATCAGGATAGCGTACGAGCAGTACTTC. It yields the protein CASSIRIAYEQYF.

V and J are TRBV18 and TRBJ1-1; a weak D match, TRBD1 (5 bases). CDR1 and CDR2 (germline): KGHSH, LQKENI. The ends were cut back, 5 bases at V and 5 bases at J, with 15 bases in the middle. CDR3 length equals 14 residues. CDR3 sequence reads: CASSSGGERTEAFF. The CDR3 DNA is TGTGCCAGCTCATCCGGGGGGGAGAGGACTGAAGCTTTCTTT.

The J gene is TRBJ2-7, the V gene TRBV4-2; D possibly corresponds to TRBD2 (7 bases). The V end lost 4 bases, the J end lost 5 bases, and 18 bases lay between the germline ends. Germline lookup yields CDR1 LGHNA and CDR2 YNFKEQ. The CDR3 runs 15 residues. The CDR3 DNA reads TGTGCCAGCAGCCCGGGGGGCCTTTTGCTCAACGAGCAGTACTTC. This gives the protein CASSPGGLLLNEQYF.